This T cell receptor (beta chain) was identified in a study of vaccination effects on CD4 cells after COVID-19. Findings of the study overall: Marked contraction was observed in infection-induced and vaccine-induced clones late after vaccination. Relatively few convalescent patients took part in the study, which had no early post-infection timepoints.

Assay used: immunoSEQ multiplex PCR; TCRdb lists only in-frame clones, some missing. The sample consists of about 57,000 clones, around 73% of them appearing once. This clone was seen a few times. What it binds is not known. CD4+ T cell isolation took place after 10 days of culture. Participants were vaccinated with two doses of either the BNT162b2 or mRNA-1273 vaccine. Vaccinated recipients, who were negative for nucleocapsid antibodies, had no history of SARS-CoV-2 infection. The receptor comes from a human donor who received a COVID-19 vaccine. Sequencing used CD4+ T cells from PBMCs cultured without peptide, obtained after COVID-19 vaccination.

CDR3 in amino acids: CASSHKGATEAFF. CDR3 sequence (DNA): TGTGCCAGCAGCCATAAAGGGGCCACTGAAGCTTTCTTT. The chain is built from TRBV3-1 (or the pseudogene TRBV3-2) and TRBJ1-1; possibly TRBD1 for D (5 bases). The V gene's germline CDR1 is LGHDT and CDR2 YNNKEL (reference sequence). The CDR3 is 13 amino acids. V was cut by 3 bases and J by 4 bases, with 9 bases left in between.